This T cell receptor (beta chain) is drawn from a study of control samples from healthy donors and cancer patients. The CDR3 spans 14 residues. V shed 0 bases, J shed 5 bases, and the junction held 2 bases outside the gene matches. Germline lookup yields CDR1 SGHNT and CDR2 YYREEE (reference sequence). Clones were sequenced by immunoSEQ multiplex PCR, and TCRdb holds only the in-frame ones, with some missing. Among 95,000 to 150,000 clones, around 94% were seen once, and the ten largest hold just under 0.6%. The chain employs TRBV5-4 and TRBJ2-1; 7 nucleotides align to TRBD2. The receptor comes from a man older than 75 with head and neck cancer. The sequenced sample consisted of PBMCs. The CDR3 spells CASSLGLANNEQFF. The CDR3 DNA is TGTGCCAGCAGCTTGGGACTAGCAAACAATGAGCAGTTCTTC. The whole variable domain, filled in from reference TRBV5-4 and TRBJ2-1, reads ETGVTQSPTHLIKTRGQQVTLRCSSQSGHNTVSWYQQALGQGPQFIFQYYREEENGRGNFPPRFSGLQFPNYSSELNVNALELDDSALYLCASSLGLANNEQFFGPGTRLTVL.